These 12 T cell receptor beta chains were sequenced from one sample in a study of a mutant IDH1 vaccine in newly diagnosed glioma. Using immunoSEQ multiplex PCR, the repertoire was profiled, and TCRdb retains in-frame clones only, with some absent. Of tens of thousands of clones in the sample, roughly 85% are singletons; the top ten hold roughly 0.74%. For these receptors, no antigen is known. Time point defined: week 23, last vaccination. Doses comprised 300 ug of mutant IDH1 20-mer peptide each, plus topical imiquimod. The material was PBMCs, obtained from a glioma patient whose treatment included an IDH1 peptide vaccine. The source of these receptors is a woman aged 50 to 60 with glioma.

Regarding this clone: A junction boundary mismatches the germline segment, possibly from a read error. The chain carries TRBV7-7 and TRBJ2-3; 7 positions match TRBD2. Germline values: CDR1 SSHAT, CDR2 FNYEAQ (reference sequence). The CDR3 extends over 15 amino acids. CDR3 nucleotides: TGTGCTAGCAGCTTACGTAGCGGGCCCACAGATACGCAGTATTTT. Protein sequence: CASSLRSGPTDTQYF.

The chain employs TRBV5-6 and TRBJ2-7, with TRBD1 matching over 11 bases. Looked up from germline, CDR1 is SGHDT and CDR2 is YYEEEE. CDR3 length: 14 residues. Losses at the gene ends were 4 bases for V and 5 bases for J; bases not matched to a gene: 5. Here the CDR3 reads CASSRGQGVNEQYF. The CDR3 DNA reads TGTGCCAGCAGCCGGGGACAGGGGGTAAACGAGCAGTACTTC.

The chain couples TRBV4-2 to TRBJ1-5; 7 bases align to TRBD1. The length of the CDR3 is 16 residues. V lost 2 bases, J lost 3 bases, and 7 bases stayed unmatched. The germline CDR1 and CDR2 sequences are LGHNA and YNFKEQ. Here the CDR3 DNA reads TGTGCCAGCAGCCAACAATTACAGGGGTTCAATCAGCCCCAGCATTTT. This translates into CASSQQLQGFNQPQHF.

This chain joins TRBV27 and TRBJ2-7, with a possible D match to TRBD2 (5 bases). Germline CDR1 and CDR2: MNHEY and SMNVEV (reference sequence). V was pared by 3 bases and J by 4 bases, with 13 bases between. This CDR3 has 14 amino acids. The CDR3 DNA follows: TGTGCCAGCAGTTTTGGACTGGATGATTACGAGCAGTACTTC. Translating gives CASSFGLDDYEQYF.

The chain is built from TRBV13 and TRBJ1-4; D not resolved. The length of the CDR3 is 15 residues. Germline CDR1 is PRHDT and CDR2 is FYEKMQ (reference sequence). V was clipped by 5 bases and J by 4 bases, with 14 bases between them. CDR3 region: CASSPSGVYNEKLFF. The CDR3 DNA is TGTGCCAGCAGCCCATCCGGGGTCTATAATGAAAAACTGTTTTTT.

The V call is TRBV5-5, the J call TRBJ1-4; unclear D gene. In germline, CDR1 is SGHKS, CDR2 YYEKEE (reference sequence). V lost 2 bases and J 2 bases, leaving 10 bases between the germline ends. The length of the CDR3 is 15 residues. DNA of the CDR3: TGTGCCAGCAGCTTATCCATTCTCACTAATGAAAAACTGTTTTTT. As protein: CASSLSILTNEKLFF. The full variable domain, in which reference TRBV5-5 and TRBJ1-4 provide the parts outside the CDR3, is DAGVTQSPTHLIKTRGQQVTLRCSPISGHKSVSWYQQVLGQGPQFIFQYYEKEERGRGNFPDRFSARQFPNYSSELNVNALLLGDSALYLCASSLSILTNEKLFFGSGTQLSVL.

The CDR3 DNA follows: TGTGCCAGCAGCCCCCGGGACCGGGGGGCTGAAGCTTTCTTT. This encodes CASSPRDRGAEAFF. J is TRBJ1-1 and V is TRBV4-2, with D possibly being TRBD1 (5 bases). This CDR3 has 14 amino acids. The germline V gene encodes CDR1 LGHNA and CDR2 YNFKEQ. The ends were cut back, 4 bases at V and 6 bases at J, with 15 bases in the middle.

The count of this clone is one. The chain has TRBV21-1 and TRBJ2-5; the tabulated D call, TRBD1, remains unverified against the DNA. TRBV21-1 is tagged as a pseudogene. CDR3 size: 15 residues. CDR3 DNA sequence: TGTGCCAGCAGCTCGAGACAGGCCAACCAAGAGACCCAGTACTTC. Encoded protein: CASSSRQANQETQYF.

The chain carries TRBV18 and TRBJ1-1; perhaps TRBD1 as D (5 bases). This CDR3 is 14 amino acids long. V was cut by 3 bases and J by 8 bases, with 16 bases left in between. Germline values: CDR1 KGHSH, CDR2 LQKENI. CDR3 protein: CASSPLERGPEAFF. The CDR3, as DNA: TGTGCCAGCTCACCTCTTGAGAGGGGCCCCGAAGCTTTCTTT.

Points on this clone: Sequence at one end of the junction differs from germline and may be a read error. This chain joins TRBV7-7 and TRBJ2-1; weak D call: TRBD2 (6 bases). CDR1 is SSHAT and CDR2 is FNYEAQ in the germline V gene (reference sequence). This CDR3 spans 14 amino acids. The CDR3 spells CASSLARGGDEQFF. CDR3 nucleotide sequence: TGTGCTAGCAGCTTAGCGCGGGGCGGGGATGAGCAGTTCTTC. The variable domain in full, completed from reference TRBV7-7 and TRBJ2-1, reads GAGVSQSPRYKVTKRGQDVTLRCDPISSHATLYWYQQALGQGPEFLTYFNYEAQPDKSGLPSDRFSAERPEGSISTLTIQRTEQRDSAMYRCASSLARGGDEQFFGPGTRLTVL.

The gene calls are TRBV4-1 and TRBJ1-1, with unresolved D. Germline loops: CDR1 MGHRA, CDR2 YSYEKL. The CDR3 is 15 residues long. V lost 5 bases and J lost 9, with 22 bases in between. CDR3 protein: CASSSTRTKIPQAFF. CDR3 in DNA: TGCGCCAGCAGCTCCACCCGGACCAAGATTCCTCAAGCTTTCTTT.

The V gene is TRBV6-5, the J gene TRBJ2-5; D may be TRBD1 (5 bases). Gene TRBJ2-7 matches the end of the DNA better, so the J call may be wrong. Germline CDR1 is MNHEY and CDR2 is SVGAGI. CDR3 length: 13 amino acids. CDR3 sequence: CASSKQVSYEQYF. In DNA form, the CDR3 reads TGTGCCAGCAGTAAACAGGTCTCCTACGAGCAGTACTTC.